This record looks at one T cell receptor beta chain sequence and its context. Its specificity is unknown. This entry is derived from a study of CD8 T cells in ankylosing spondylitis. Regarding the study as a whole: There was a TCR beta motif, made of several highly homologous variants, that appeared characteristic of ankylosing spondylitis blood.

Library preparation for TCR beta used quantitative 5'-RACE with molecular barcodes. TCRdb processed the 5' RACE reads anew with MiXCR; each CDR3 protein has one entry. The sample records under 950,000 distinct CDR3 sequences, roughly 20% being singletons. CDR3 length equals 16 residues. Unmatched junction bases numbered 11, after V lost 5 bases and J lost 1 base. From germline, CDR1 is MNHNS and CDR2 SASEGT. The sequenced sample was blood, either unsorted or a sorted T cell fraction (not recorded which). The chain employs TRBV6-1 and TRBJ2-7, with TRBD1 matching 7 bases. The clonotype comes from a male donor with ankylosing spondylitis. The CDR3 DNA reads as TGTGCCAGCAGTCCCCGCTCCGGGACAGTTTCCTACGAGCAGTACTTC. Its protein is CASSPRSGTVSYEQYF.